This T cell receptor (beta chain) was found in a study of identical twins. Points from the study as a whole: Among out-of-frame alpha sequences shared by twins, low generation probability occurred in excess. Abundant beta clonotypes from cord blood bore fewer insertions; memory repertoires lacked this pattern. Findings depended on cross-sectional statistics rather than tracking the same donors.

This CDR3 comprises 13 residues. CDR1 and CDR2 from the germline V gene are LNHDA and SQIVND (reference sequence). Trimming cost V 4 bases and J 5 bases, with 12 bases left between them. Addition of a universal primer site occurred through template switching, and cDNA carried unique molecular identifiers. TCRdb independently ran MiXCR on the 5' RACE reads; one entry per CDR3 protein. The sample lists under 250,000 distinct CDR3 sequences, 7.5% occurring once. Turning to this clonotype: Its specificity is not known.

These data also featured in a second study, about yellow fever vaccine responses in identical twins.

The sequence was obtained from a woman aged 18-29 years in good health. The sequencing input was memory (CD45RO+) T cells sorted from blood. The chain joins TRBV19 to TRBJ2-7, with D tentatively TRBD1 or TRBD2 (5 bases each). The CDR3 nucleotides read TGTGCCAGTAGTACACCGGGACCCCACGAGCAGTACTTC. It is translated as CASSTPGPHEQYF.